The following is a T cell receptor (beta chain) sequence with its context. Its antigen is unknown. The sample is drawn from a study of T cell responses to AZD1222 COVID-19 vaccine. Study results and caveats: Spike-specific TCR depth and breadth grew after two AZD1222 doses. Among AZD1222 vaccinees, only six or seven were seropositive at baseline. The donor group comprised mostly white British people and more females; the analysis possibly underestimated clonal diversity. Nearly half of spike-specific TCRs reportedly go after variant regions that carry no mutations.

Profiled with immunoSEQ multiplex PCR; TCRdb holds only in-frame clones, not every one. The table lists around 78,000 clones, just over 90% of them singletons. The sequencing here drew on peripheral blood, taken 28 days after the second AZD1222 dose. The clonotype comes from an adult who received the AZD1222 COVID-19 vaccine.

In DNA, the CDR3 is TGTGCCAGCTCCGAACAGGGCTCTGGAAACACCATATATTTT. Protein sequence: CASSEQGSGNTIYF. This chain links TRBV13 with TRBJ1-3, with D perhaps matching TRBD1 (6 bases). Germline V gene data show CDR1 as PRHDT and CDR2 as FYEKMQ (reference sequence). This CDR3 is built from 14 residues. Deletions cut 8 bases from V and 0 bases from J, with 11 bases between.